These 2 T cell receptor beta chains were sequenced from one sample in a study of immune cell composition in non-small cell lung cancer. Only in-frame clones appear in the TCRdb table, and some are missing; sequencing was by immunoSEQ multiplex PCR. The sample yields 1,800 or so clones, roughly 77% seen once. The sequenced material came from lung tumor tissue. The receptor set was obtained from a human donor with non-small cell lung cancer.

The chain employs TRBV7-9 and TRBJ2-5, with a tentative D call TRBD2 (8 bases). V shed 4 bases and J shed 3 bases, with 15 bases lying between them. There are 15 residues in the CDR3. CDR1 is SEHNR and CDR2 is FQNEAQ in the germline V gene (reference sequence). CDR3 coding DNA: TGTGCCAGCAGCTCCAGGGGGACTAGGGAAGAGACCCAGTACTTC. This gives the protein CASSSRGTREETQYF.

The genes are TRBV4-3 and TRBJ2-1, with D tentatively TRBD2 (5 bases). The V and J ends lost 0 bases and 8 bases respectively, with 8 bases between them. Germline-derived CDR1 and CDR2 are LGHNA and YSLEER. The length of the CDR3 is 13 residues. The CDR3 protein is CASSQDLRDEQFF. The DNA for the CDR3 is TGCGCCAGCAGCCAAGATTTGCGGGATGAGCAGTTCTTC.